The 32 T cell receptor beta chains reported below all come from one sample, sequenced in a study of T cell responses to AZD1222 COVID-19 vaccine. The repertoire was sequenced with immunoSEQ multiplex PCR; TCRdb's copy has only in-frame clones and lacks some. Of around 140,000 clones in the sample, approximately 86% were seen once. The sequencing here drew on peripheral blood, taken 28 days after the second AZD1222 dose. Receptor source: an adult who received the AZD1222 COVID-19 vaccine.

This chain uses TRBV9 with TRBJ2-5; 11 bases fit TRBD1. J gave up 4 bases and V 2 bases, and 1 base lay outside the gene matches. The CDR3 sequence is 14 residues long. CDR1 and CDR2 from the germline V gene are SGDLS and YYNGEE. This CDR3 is CASSVDRGRETQYF. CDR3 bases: TGTGCCAGCAGCGTGGACAGGGGGCGAGAGACCCAGTACTTC.

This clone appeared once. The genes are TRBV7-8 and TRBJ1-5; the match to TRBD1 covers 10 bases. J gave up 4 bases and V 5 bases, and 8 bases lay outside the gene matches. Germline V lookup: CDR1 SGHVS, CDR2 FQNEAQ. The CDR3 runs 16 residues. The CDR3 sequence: CASSNRQGAGNQPQHF. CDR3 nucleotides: TGTGCCAGCAGCAACCGACAGGGGGCGGGGAATCAGCCCCAGCATTTT.

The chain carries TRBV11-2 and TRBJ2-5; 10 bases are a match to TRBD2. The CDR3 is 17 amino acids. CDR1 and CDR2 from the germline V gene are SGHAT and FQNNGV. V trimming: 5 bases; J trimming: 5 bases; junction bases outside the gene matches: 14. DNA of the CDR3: TGTGCCAGCAGCGCTACATATATAGCGGGGGGCTCGGAGACCCAGTACTTC. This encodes CASSATYIAGGSETQYF.

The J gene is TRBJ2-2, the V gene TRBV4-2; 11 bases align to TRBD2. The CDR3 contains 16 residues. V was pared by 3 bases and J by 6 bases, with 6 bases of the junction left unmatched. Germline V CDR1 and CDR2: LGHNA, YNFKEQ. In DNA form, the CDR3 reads TGTGCCAGCAGCCAGCCGCTAGCGGGAGGCGCCGGGGAGCTGTTTTTT. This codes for CASSQPLAGGAGELFF.

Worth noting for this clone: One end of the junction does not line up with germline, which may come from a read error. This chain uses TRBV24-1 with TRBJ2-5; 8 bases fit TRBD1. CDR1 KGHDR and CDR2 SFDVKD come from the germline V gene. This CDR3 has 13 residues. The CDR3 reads CAPRGQYQETQYF. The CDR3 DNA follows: TGTGCCCCCAGGGGGCAGTATCAAGAGACCCAGTACTTC.

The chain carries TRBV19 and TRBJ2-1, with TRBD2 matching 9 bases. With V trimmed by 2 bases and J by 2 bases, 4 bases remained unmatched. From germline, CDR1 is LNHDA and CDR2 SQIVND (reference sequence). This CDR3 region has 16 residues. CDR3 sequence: CASSIFAGGPYNEQFF. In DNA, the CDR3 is TGTGCCAGTAGTATATTCGCGGGGGGGCCCTACAATGAGCAGTTCTTC.

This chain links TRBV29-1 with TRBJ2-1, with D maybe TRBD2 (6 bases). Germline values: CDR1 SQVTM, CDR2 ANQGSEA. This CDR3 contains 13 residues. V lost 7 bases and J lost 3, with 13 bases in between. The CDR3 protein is CSGGGPGYNEQFF. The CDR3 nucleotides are TGCAGCGGAGGAGGGCCCGGCTACAATGAGCAGTTCTTC.

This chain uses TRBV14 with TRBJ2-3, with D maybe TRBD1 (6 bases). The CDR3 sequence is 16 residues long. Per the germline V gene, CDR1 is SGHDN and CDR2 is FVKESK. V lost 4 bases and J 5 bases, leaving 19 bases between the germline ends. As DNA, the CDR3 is TGTGCCAGCAGCCTCCGACCCGGGGCAGGGGAAGATACGCAGTATTTT. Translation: CASSLRPGAGEDTQYF.

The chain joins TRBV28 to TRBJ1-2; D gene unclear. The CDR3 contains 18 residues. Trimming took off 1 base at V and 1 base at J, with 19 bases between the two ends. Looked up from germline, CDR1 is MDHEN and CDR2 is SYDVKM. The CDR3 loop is CASSLYSGGRPFNYGYTF. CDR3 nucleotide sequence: TGTGCCAGCAGTTTATACTCGGGAGGACGACCGTTTAACTATGGCTACACCTTC.

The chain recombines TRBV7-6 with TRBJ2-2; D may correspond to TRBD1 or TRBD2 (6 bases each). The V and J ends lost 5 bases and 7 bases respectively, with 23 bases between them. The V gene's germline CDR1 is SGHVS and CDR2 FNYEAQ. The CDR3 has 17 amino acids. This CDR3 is CASSQWVLGGAGGELFF. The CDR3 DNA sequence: TGTGCCAGCAGCCAATGGGTTTTGGGGGGCGCCGGCGGGGAGCTGTTTTTT.

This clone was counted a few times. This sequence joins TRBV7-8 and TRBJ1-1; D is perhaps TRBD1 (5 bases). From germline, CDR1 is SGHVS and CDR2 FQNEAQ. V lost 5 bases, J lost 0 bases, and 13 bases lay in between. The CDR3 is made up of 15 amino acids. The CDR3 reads CASSPQTVMNTEAFF. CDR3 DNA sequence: TGTGCCAGCAGCCCCCAGACAGTCATGAACACTGAAGCTTTCTTT.

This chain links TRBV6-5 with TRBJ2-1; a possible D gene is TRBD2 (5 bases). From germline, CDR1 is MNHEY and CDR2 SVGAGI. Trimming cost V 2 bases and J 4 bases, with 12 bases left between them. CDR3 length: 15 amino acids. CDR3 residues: CASSYPRASYNEQFF. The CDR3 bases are TGTGCCAGCAGTTACCCGAGGGCTAGTTACAATGAGCAGTTCTTC.

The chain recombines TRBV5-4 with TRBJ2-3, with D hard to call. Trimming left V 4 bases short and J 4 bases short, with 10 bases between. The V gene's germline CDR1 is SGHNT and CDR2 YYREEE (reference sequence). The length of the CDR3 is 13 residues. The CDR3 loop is CASSQPSPDTQYF. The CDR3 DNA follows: TGTGCCAGCAGCCAACCGTCCCCAGATACGCAGTATTTT. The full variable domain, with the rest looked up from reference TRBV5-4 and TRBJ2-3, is ETGVTQSPTHLIKTRGQQVTLRCSSQSGHNTVSWYQQALGQGPQFIFQYYREEENGRGNFPPRFSGLQFPNYSSELNVNALELDDSALYLCASSQPSPDTQYFGPGTRLTVL.

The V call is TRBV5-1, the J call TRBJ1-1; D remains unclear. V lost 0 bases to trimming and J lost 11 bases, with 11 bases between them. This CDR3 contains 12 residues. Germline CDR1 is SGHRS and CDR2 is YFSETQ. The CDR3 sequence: CASSLDYPPAFF. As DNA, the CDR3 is TGCGCCAGCAGCTTGGACTATCCCCCTGCTTTCTTT.

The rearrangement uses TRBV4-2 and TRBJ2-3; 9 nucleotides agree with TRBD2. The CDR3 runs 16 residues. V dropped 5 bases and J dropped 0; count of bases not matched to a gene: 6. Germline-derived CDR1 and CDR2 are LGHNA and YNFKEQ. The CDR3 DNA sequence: TGTGCCAGCAGCAAAACAGCGGGGGGTAGCACAGATACGCAGTATTTT. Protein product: CASSKTAGGSTDTQYF.

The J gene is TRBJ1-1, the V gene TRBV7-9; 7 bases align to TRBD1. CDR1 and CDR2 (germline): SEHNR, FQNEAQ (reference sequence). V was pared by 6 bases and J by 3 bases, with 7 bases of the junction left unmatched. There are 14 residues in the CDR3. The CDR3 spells CASRALTGDTEAFF. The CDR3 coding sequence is TGTGCCAGCAGAGCACTAACAGGGGACACTGAAGCTTTCTTT.

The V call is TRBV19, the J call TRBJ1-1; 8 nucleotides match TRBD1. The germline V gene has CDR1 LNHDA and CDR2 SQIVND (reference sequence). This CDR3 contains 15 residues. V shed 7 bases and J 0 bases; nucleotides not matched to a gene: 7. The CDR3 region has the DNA TGTGCCAGTAACCCGCTGACAGGGGTGAACACTGAAGCTTTCTTT. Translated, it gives CASNPLTGVNTEAFF.

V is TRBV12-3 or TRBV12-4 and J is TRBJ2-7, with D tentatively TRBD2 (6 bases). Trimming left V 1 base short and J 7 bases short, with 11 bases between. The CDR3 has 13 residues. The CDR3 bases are TGTGCCAGCAGTTTAGGGCCTGCGGGGGAGCAGTACTTC. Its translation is CASSLGPAGEQYF.

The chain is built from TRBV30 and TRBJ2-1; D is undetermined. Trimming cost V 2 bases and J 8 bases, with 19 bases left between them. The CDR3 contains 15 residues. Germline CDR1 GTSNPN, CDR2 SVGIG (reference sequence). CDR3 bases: TGTGCCTGGAGTCCCCCGAGCGATGGACGGGATGAGCAGTTCTTC. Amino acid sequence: CAWSPPSDGRDEQFF.

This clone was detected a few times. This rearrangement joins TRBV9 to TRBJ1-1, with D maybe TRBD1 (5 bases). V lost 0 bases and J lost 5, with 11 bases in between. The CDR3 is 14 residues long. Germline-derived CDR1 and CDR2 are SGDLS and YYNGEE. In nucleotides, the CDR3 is TGTGCCAGCAGCGTAGGAGGGGCCGGTACTGAAGCTTTCTTT. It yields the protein CASSVGGAGTEAFF.

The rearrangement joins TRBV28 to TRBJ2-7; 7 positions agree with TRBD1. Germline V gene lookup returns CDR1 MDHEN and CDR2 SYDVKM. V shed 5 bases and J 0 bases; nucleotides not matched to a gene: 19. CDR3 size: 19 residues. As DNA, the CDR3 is TGTGCCAGCAGTCCACTCCTTCCCCGGCAGGGGGTACCCTCCTACGAGCAGTACTTC. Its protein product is CASSPLLPRQGVPSYEQYF.

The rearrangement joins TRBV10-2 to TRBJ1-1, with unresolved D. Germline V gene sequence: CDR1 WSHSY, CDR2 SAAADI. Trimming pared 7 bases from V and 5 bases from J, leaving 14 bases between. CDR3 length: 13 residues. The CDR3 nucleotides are TGCGCCAGCAACAAAGGGAGGGAAACTGAAGCTTTCTTT. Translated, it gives CASNKGRETEAFF.

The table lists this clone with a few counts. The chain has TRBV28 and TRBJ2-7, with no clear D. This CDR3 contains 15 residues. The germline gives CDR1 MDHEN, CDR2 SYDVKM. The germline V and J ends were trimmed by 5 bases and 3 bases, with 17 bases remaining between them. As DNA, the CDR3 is TGTGCCAGCAGTACCCGGACCGCCGTGGACTACGAGCAGTACTTC. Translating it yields CASSTRTAVDYEQYF.

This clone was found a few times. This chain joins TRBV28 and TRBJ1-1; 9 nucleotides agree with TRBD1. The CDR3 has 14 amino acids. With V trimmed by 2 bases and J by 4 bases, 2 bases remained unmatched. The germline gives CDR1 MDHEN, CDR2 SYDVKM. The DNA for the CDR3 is TGTGCCAGCAGTTTAGGGACAGGGCGCACTGAAGCTTTCTTT. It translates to CASSLGTGRTEAFF.

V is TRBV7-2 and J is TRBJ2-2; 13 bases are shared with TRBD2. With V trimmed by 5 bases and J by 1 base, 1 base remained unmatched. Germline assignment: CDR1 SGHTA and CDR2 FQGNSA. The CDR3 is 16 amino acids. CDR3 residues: CASSRTSGGNTGELFF. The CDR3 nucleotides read TGTGCCAGCAGCCGGACTAGCGGGGGGAACACCGGGGAGCTGTTTTTT.

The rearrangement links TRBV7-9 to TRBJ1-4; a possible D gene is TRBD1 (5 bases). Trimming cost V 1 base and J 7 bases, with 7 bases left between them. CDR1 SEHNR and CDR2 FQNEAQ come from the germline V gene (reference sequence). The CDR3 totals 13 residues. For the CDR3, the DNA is TGTGCCAGCAGCTTAGGACAGATTGAAAAACTGTTTTTT. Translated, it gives CASSLGQIEKLFF.

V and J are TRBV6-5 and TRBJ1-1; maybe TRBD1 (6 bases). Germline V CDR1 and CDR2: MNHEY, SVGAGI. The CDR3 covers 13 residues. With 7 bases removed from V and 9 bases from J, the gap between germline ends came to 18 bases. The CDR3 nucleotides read TGTGCCAGCACCTCCTGGGGGGCGTCCAAAGCTTTCTTT. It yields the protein CASTSWGASKAFF.

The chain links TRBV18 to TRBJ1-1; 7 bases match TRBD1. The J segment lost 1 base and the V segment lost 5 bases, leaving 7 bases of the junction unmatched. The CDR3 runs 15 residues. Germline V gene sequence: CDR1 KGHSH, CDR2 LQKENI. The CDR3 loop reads CASSTLTGKNTEAFF. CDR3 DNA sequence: TGTGCCAGCTCAACTCTGACAGGGAAGAACACTGAAGCTTTCTTT.

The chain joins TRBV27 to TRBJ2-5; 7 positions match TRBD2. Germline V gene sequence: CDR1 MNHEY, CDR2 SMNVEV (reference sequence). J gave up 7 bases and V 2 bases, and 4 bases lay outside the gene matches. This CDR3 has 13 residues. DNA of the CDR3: TGTGCCAGCAGTTTAGGAGCGGGGAGGACCCAGTACTTC. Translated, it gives CASSLGAGRTQYF.

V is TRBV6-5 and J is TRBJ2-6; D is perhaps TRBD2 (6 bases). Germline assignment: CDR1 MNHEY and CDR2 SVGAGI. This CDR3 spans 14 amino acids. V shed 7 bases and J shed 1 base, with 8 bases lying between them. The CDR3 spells CASKGGSGANVLTF. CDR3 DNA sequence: TGTGCCAGCAAGGGAGGATCTGGGGCCAACGTCCTGACTTTC.

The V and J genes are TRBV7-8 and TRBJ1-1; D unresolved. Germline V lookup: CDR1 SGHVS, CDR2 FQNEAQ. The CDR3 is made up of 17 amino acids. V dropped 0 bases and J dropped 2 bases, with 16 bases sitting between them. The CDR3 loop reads CASSLALSSASNTEAFF. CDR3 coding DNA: TGTGCCAGCAGCTTAGCGCTATCTTCAGCAAGTAACACTGAAGCTTTCTTT.

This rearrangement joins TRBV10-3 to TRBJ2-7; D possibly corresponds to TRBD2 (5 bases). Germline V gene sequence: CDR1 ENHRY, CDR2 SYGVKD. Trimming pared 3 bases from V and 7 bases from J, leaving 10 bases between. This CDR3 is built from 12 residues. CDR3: CAISEIAREQYF. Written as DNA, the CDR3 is TGTGCCATCAGTGAAATAGCGAGAGAGCAGTACTTC.